This is a list of T cell receptor beta chains from one sample in a study of blood T cell repertoires in COVID-19. Sequencing was performed with immunoSEQ multiplex PCR; in TCRdb, only in-frame clones are kept and a portion is missing. The table includes roughly 80,000 clones, roughly 87% detected once. Sequenced sample: peripheral blood. These receptors were collected from a man older than 75 with acute or convalescent COVID-19. The CDR3 runs from the conserved cysteine through the conserved F or W. Each record gives: J gene, clone size, V gene, D gene, CDR3 DNA, CDR3 protein. D genes are given only for firm matches. Size is omitted from some rows. Given values are once, few, many or a class for expanded clones.

j_call: TRBJ1-6; clone_size: -; v_call: TRBV3-1/TRBV3-2; d_call: -; cdr3_nt: TGTGCCAGCAGCCAAAGCCCCTATAATTCACCCCTCCACTTT; cdr3_aa: CASSQSPYNSPLHF
j_call: TRBJ2-2; clone_size: -; v_call: TRBV12-3/TRBV12-4; d_call: -; cdr3_nt: TGTGCCAGCAGTTTTATCAGGGCCGGGGAGCTGTTTTTT; cdr3_aa: CASSFIRAGELFF
j_call: TRBJ1-2; clone_size: -; v_call: TRBV15; d_call: -; cdr3_nt: TGTGCCACCAGCAGGGAGAATAACTATGGCTACACCTTC; cdr3_aa: CATSRENNYGYTF
j_call: TRBJ2-5; clone_size: -; v_call: TRBV6-4; d_call: TRBD1; cdr3_nt: TGTGCCAGCAGTGAAGGGACAGGGGGCACAGAGACCCAGTACTTC; cdr3_aa: CASSEGTGGTETQYF
j_call: TRBJ1-4; clone_size: few; v_call: TRBV14; d_call: TRBD1; cdr3_nt: TGTGCCAGCAGCTCTTTAGTCGGGACAGGGGGTGAAAAACTGTTTTTT; cdr3_aa: CASSSLVGTGGEKLFF
j_call: TRBJ1-3; clone_size: -; v_call: TRBV4-1; d_call: -; cdr3_nt: TGCGCCAGCAGCCAAGACCCAGGCTCTGGAAACACCATATATTTT; cdr3_aa: CASSQDPGSGNTIYF
j_call: TRBJ1-1; clone_size: -; v_call: TRBV18; d_call: -; cdr3_nt: TGTGCCAGCTCCTTAGAAAGGGGTCCAGAAGCTTTCTTT; cdr3_aa: CASSLERGPEAFF
j_call: TRBJ2-1; clone_size: -; v_call: TRBV11-2; d_call: -; cdr3_nt: TGTGCCAGCAGCTTAGATGGGACAACGCAGTTCTTC; cdr3_aa: CASSLDGTTQFF
j_call: TRBJ1-1; clone_size: -; v_call: TRBV5-1; d_call: -; cdr3_nt: TGCGCCAGCAGCCCCCGGGAGATAGAGGGCACTGAAGCTTTCTTT; cdr3_aa: CASSPREIEGTEAFF
j_call: TRBJ2-7; clone_size: few; v_call: TRBV9; d_call: TRBD2; cdr3_nt: TGTGCCAGCAGCGCGTCCGGGACTAGCGGGTACGAGCAGTACTTC; cdr3_aa: CASSASGTSGYEQYF
j_call: TRBJ1-1; clone_size: -; v_call: TRBV19; d_call: -; cdr3_nt: TGTGCCAGTAGCTGGGGAGGGATGAACACTGAAGCTTTCTTT; cdr3_aa: CASSWGGMNTEAFF
j_call: TRBJ2-5; clone_size: -; v_call: TRBV5-1; d_call: -; cdr3_nt: TGCGCCAGCAGCTTGGACTTTGAGACCCAGTACTTC; cdr3_aa: CASSLDFETQYF
j_call: TRBJ2-1; clone_size: once; v_call: TRBV3-1/TRBV3-2; d_call: TRBD2; cdr3_nt: TGTGCCAGCAGCCAGTTGACTAGCGGGGGGTACAATGAGCAGTTCTTC; cdr3_aa: CASSQLTSGGYNEQFF
j_call: TRBJ2-2; clone_size: -; v_call: TRBV12-5; d_call: -; cdr3_nt: TGTGCTAGTGGTTTGGGACAGTCCACCGGGGAGCTGTTTTTT; cdr3_aa: CASGLGQSTGELFF
j_call: TRBJ2-7; clone_size: -; v_call: TRBV5-1; d_call: TRBD1; cdr3_nt: TGCGCCAGCAGCTTGACGGGACAGGTTAGCTCCTACGAGCAGTACTTC; cdr3_aa: CASSLTGQVSSYEQYF
j_call: TRBJ2-3; clone_size: -; v_call: TRBV30; d_call: TRBD2; cdr3_nt: TGTGCCTGGAGTGTACGGGGGGGCACAGATACGCAGTATTTT; cdr3_aa: CAWSVRGGTDTQYF
j_call: TRBJ1-2; clone_size: once; v_call: TRBV5-6; d_call: -; cdr3_nt: TGTGCCAGCAGCTTGGGACCCGGGGGGGCGCGCGGCTACACCTTC; cdr3_aa: CASSLGPGGARGYTF
j_call: TRBJ1-1; clone_size: -; v_call: TRBV2; d_call: -; cdr3_nt: TGTGCCAGCAGGGCAGGGAACACTGAAGCTTTCTTT; cdr3_aa: CASRAGNTEAFF
j_call: TRBJ1-5; clone_size: -; v_call: TRBV19; d_call: TRBD1; cdr3_nt: TGTGCCAGTAAGTTACAGGGGATGGGTCAGCCCCAGCATTTT; cdr3_aa: CASKLQGMGQPQHF
j_call: TRBJ2-1; clone_size: -; v_call: TRBV14; d_call: -; cdr3_nt: TGTGCCAGCAGCCAAGAGATTGGAGCCCACAATGAGCAGTTCTTC; cdr3_aa: CASSQEIGAHNEQFF
j_call: TRBJ1-4; clone_size: -; v_call: TRBV6-1; d_call: -; cdr3_nt: TGTGCCAGCAGTGAAGGGGCTACAGCCTTAAAACTGTTTTTT; cdr3_aa: CASSEGATALKLFF
j_call: TRBJ2-6; clone_size: -; v_call: TRBV7-9; d_call: -; cdr3_nt: TGTGCCAGCAGCCCCAGAGGGTGGTCTGGGGCCAACGTCCTGACTTTC; cdr3_aa: CASSPRGWSGANVLTF
j_call: TRBJ1-1; clone_size: few; v_call: TRBV29-1; d_call: -; cdr3_nt: TGCAGCGTTGTAGGCCCGGGGATGGACACTGAAGCTTTCTTT; cdr3_aa: CSVVGPGMDTEAFF
j_call: TRBJ2-7; clone_size: -; v_call: TRBV10-1; d_call: -; cdr3_nt: TGCGCCAGCAGTGAGTCGCCCAGGGGCGAGCAGTACTTC; cdr3_aa: CASSESPRGEQYF
j_call: TRBJ1-1; clone_size: -; v_call: TRBV7-3; d_call: TRBD1; cdr3_nt: TGTGCCAGCAGCTTCCGACAGGGTACCACTGAAGCTTTCTTT; cdr3_aa: CASSFRQGTTEAFF
j_call: TRBJ1-6; clone_size: -; v_call: TRBV19; d_call: TRBD1; cdr3_nt: TGTGCCAGTAGTAGACAGGGGGCCGAGAGTTCACCCCTCCACTTT; cdr3_aa: CASSRQGAESSPLHF
j_call: TRBJ2-7; clone_size: -; v_call: TRBV7-6; d_call: -; cdr3_nt: TGTGCCAGCAGCTTTGGGGCCTCCTACGAGCAGTACTTC; cdr3_aa: CASSFGASYEQYF
j_call: TRBJ1-4; clone_size: -; v_call: TRBV2; d_call: -; cdr3_nt: TGTGCCTGCCGCCCCGACAAGTCTAATGAAAAACTGTTTTTT; cdr3_aa: CACRPDKSNEKLFF
j_call: TRBJ2-5; clone_size: -; v_call: TRBV3-1/TRBV3-2; d_call: -; cdr3_nt: TGTGCCAGCAGCCAAGGGAGAGTTAAAACCCAGTACTTC; cdr3_aa: CASSQGRVKTQYF
j_call: TRBJ2-7; clone_size: -; v_call: TRBV4-2; d_call: TRBD1; cdr3_nt: TGTGCCAGCAGCCAAGGGACAGGGTCGGTCTACGAGCAGTACTTC; cdr3_aa: CASSQGTGSVYEQYF
j_call: TRBJ2-5; clone_size: -; v_call: TRBV3-1/TRBV3-2; d_call: TRBD2; cdr3_nt: TGTGCCAGCAGCCAAGGGACTAGCGAACAAGAGACCCAGTACTTC; cdr3_aa: CASSQGTSEQETQYF
j_call: TRBJ2-1; clone_size: -; v_call: TRBV29-1; d_call: -; cdr3_nt: TGCAGCGTTAAGGGGCTCAATGAGCAGTTCTTC; cdr3_aa: CSVKGLNEQFF
j_call: TRBJ1-2; clone_size: -; v_call: TRBV19; d_call: TRBD1; cdr3_nt: TGTGCCAGTAGTCGAGCCGACAGGGTTGGCTATGGCTACACCTTC; cdr3_aa: CASSRADRVGYGYTF
j_call: TRBJ2-3; clone_size: -; v_call: TRBV10-1; d_call: TRBD1; cdr3_nt: TGCGCCAGCAGTGAACGGGACAGGGGATCCACGCAGTATTTT; cdr3_aa: CASSERDRGSTQYF
j_call: TRBJ2-7; clone_size: -; v_call: TRBV27; d_call: -; cdr3_nt: TGTGCCAGCAGGCGCCTATCTCATTACGAGCAGTACTTC; cdr3_aa: CASRRLSHYEQYF
j_call: TRBJ1-4; clone_size: -; v_call: TRBV30; d_call: -; cdr3_nt: TGTGCCTGGAGCTCGAATGAAAAACTGTTTTTT; cdr3_aa: CAWSSNEKLFF
j_call: TRBJ2-7; clone_size: -; v_call: TRBV7-9; d_call: -; cdr3_nt: TGTGCCAGCAGCTTAGGGAGGGACTCAACCCCCTTCGAGCAGTACTTC; cdr3_aa: CASSLGRDSTPFEQYF
j_call: TRBJ2-5; clone_size: -; v_call: TRBV7-8; d_call: -; cdr3_nt: TGTGCCAGCAGCTTGGGTAGGAGGCAAGAGACCCAGTACTTC; cdr3_aa: CASSLGRRQETQYF
j_call: TRBJ2-2; clone_size: -; v_call: TRBV6-5; d_call: -; cdr3_nt: TGTGCCAGCAGTTTTGTTATCACCGGGGAGCTGTTTTTT; cdr3_aa: CASSFVITGELFF
j_call: TRBJ1-1; clone_size: -; v_call: TRBV10-2; d_call: TRBD1; cdr3_nt: TGCGCCAGCAGGGCTTCTGGAGGGGGCGGCACTGAAGCTTTCTTT; cdr3_aa: CASRASGGGGTEAFF
j_call: TRBJ1-6; clone_size: -; v_call: TRBV5-1; d_call: TRBD1; cdr3_nt: TGCGCCAGCAGCACTGCAGGGGGTAATAATTCACCCCTCCACTTT; cdr3_aa: CASSTAGGNNSPLHF
j_call: TRBJ2-1; clone_size: few; v_call: TRBV5-4; d_call: TRBD1; cdr3_nt: TGTGCCAGCAGCACGGGACAGATCAATGAGCAGTTCTTC; cdr3_aa: CASSTGQINEQFF
j_call: TRBJ1-5; clone_size: -; v_call: TRBV5-1; d_call: -; cdr3_nt: TGCGCCAGCAGCCCCGGAGATTATAGCAATCAGCCCCAGCATTTT; cdr3_aa: CASSPGDYSNQPQHF
j_call: TRBJ1-2; clone_size: -; v_call: TRBV6-1; d_call: TRBD1; cdr3_nt: TGTGCCAGCAGTGACGAAAACAGGGGTTACTATGGCTACACCTTC; cdr3_aa: CASSDENRGYYGYTF
j_call: TRBJ2-7; clone_size: -; v_call: TRBV5-1; d_call: -; cdr3_nt: TGCGCCAGCAGCTTGGGTACCCGGTCCTACGAGCAGTACTTC; cdr3_aa: CASSLGTRSYEQYF
j_call: TRBJ1-5; clone_size: -; v_call: TRBV29-1; d_call: -; cdr3_nt: TGCAGCGTAGAGGGTGAAGGCAATCAGCCCCAGCATTTT; cdr3_aa: CSVEGEGNQPQHF
j_call: TRBJ1-5; clone_size: -; v_call: TRBV19; d_call: TRBD1; cdr3_nt: TGTGCCAGTAGTACGCACGACAGGGGGCGGTATCAGCCCCAGCATTTT; cdr3_aa: CASSTHDRGRYQPQHF
j_call: TRBJ1-6; clone_size: once; v_call: TRBV19; d_call: TRBD1; cdr3_nt: TGTGCCAGTAGTGCAGACAGGGATTCACCCCTCCACTTT; cdr3_aa: CASSADRDSPLHF
j_call: TRBJ1-1; clone_size: few; v_call: TRBV12-3/TRBV12-4; d_call: -; cdr3_nt: TGTGCCACCACTTCCCGGAGGGGAACTGAAGCTTTCTTT; cdr3_aa: CATTSRRGTEAFF
j_call: TRBJ2-1; clone_size: -; v_call: TRBV5-4; d_call: TRBD1; cdr3_nt: TGTGCCAGCAGCTTACAGGGGGCTTCCTACAATGAGCAGTTCTTC; cdr3_aa: CASSLQGASYNEQFF
j_call: TRBJ1-2; clone_size: few; v_call: TRBV28; d_call: -; cdr3_nt: TGTGCCAGCAGTCCCACTCGTGTAGATGGCTACACCTTC; cdr3_aa: CASSPTRVDGYTF
j_call: TRBJ1-2; clone_size: -; v_call: TRBV5-4; d_call: -; cdr3_nt: TGTGCCAGCAGCTTGGGAGTCGGGGGGAACTATGGCTACACCTTC; cdr3_aa: CASSLGVGGNYGYTF
j_call: TRBJ1-6; clone_size: few; v_call: TRBV5-4; d_call: TRBD1; cdr3_nt: TGTGCCAGCAGCCGGACAGGGGCTAGGGATAATTCACCCCTCCACTTT; cdr3_aa: CASSRTGARDNSPLHF
j_call: TRBJ2-5; clone_size: -; v_call: TRBV7-2; d_call: -; cdr3_nt: TGTGCCAGCAGCTTATCGAGGCACCGAGAGACCCAGTACTTC; cdr3_aa: CASSLSRHRETQYF